This T cell receptor (beta chain) originates from a study of post-analysis software for immune sequencing data. Study-wide points: Elevated frequency relative to controls characterized 4 or 5 TRBV segments in patients, TRBV5-6, TRBV5-1 and TRBV20-1 among them.

From germline, CDR1 is SGHDN and CDR2 FVKESK. The V end was cut by 2 bases, the J end by 4 bases, with 12 bases between. The CDR3 is 14 residues long. This clonotype was recorded a few times. The antigen remains undetermined. Carried by the TCR beta cDNA libraries were unique molecular identifiers. TCRdb passed the PCR reads through MiXCR, listing each CDR3 protein once. The sample holds roughly 600,000 distinct CDR3 sequences, about 40% seen once. The chain is built from TRBV14 and TRBJ2-7; no firm D call. The clonotype was recovered from a girl aged 5 to 17 with multiple sclerosis. The sequenced sample consisted of blood. The DNA of the CDR3 is TGTGCCAGCAGCCAACGAAGATCTGATTACGAGCAGTACTTC. Protein product: CASSQRRSDYEQYF.